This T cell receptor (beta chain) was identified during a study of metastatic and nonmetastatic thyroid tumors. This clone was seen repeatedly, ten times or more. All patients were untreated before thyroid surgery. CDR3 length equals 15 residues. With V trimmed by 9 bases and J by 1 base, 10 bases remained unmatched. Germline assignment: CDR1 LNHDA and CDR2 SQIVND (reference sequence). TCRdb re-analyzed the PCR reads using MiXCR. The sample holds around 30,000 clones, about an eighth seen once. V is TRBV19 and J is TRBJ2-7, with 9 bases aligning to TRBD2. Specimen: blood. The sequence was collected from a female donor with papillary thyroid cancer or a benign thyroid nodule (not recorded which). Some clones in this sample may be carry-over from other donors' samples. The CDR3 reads CASTFSAGGSYEQYF. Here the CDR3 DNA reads TGTGCCAGCACGTTTTCAGCGGGAGGTTCCTACGAGCAGTACTTC.